The rows below give T cell receptor beta chains drawn from one sample of a study of cytomegalovirus exposure and HLA in healthy donors. The assay was immunoSEQ multiplex PCR, and TCRdb's table has in-frame clones only and misses some. This table has tens of thousands of clones, about four fifths appearing once. Sequencing was done on a sample of PBMCs. The receptors stem from a man between 18 and 29 years old in good health and CMV-seropositive. The conserved cysteine and the conserved F or W are not part of the CDR3 here. A D gene is named only where the DNA matches it firmly.

>TRBJ2-1|TRBV6-5|TRBD2
AIRSGTSGTGRQF
>TRBJ1-1|TRBV6-1|.
ASSEKAGTEAF
>TRBJ2-7|TRBV6-6|TRBD1
ATRDRPYEQY
>TRBJ2-4|TRBV4-1|TRBD2
ASSQGLAGLAKNIQY
>TRBJ2-1|TRBV9|TRBD2
ASSPPGLGYNEQF
>TRBJ2-5|TRBV4-1|.
ASSQEGHPYQETQY
>TRBJ1-1|TRBV19|.
ASSIPLRGTAF
>TRBJ1-5|TRBV6-1|TRBD1
ASRGTGWYQPQH
>TRBJ2-2|TRBV5-1|TRBD1
ASSHGQGGFPGELF
>TRBJ2-2|TRBV6-5|TRBD2
ASRQAGENTGELF
>TRBJ2-3|TRBV4-2|.
ASSRITGDTQY
>TRBJ1-1|TRBV28|.
ASKGGGRRMNTEAF
>TRBJ2-3|TRBV4-1|TRBD2
ASSLSTGGGDTQY
>TRBJ2-1|TRBV6-5|TRBD1
ASLPADRYYNEQF
>TRBJ2-2|TRBV4-1|.
ASSQGAGHGELF
>TRBJ2-1|TRBV6-1|TRBD2
ATGGLRAANEQF
>TRBJ1-3|TRBV6-1|.
ASSEAGASGNTIY
>TRBJ1-1|TRBV9|TRBD1
ASSADRGTEAF
>TRBJ2-1|TRBV5-1|.
ASSLSDSSYNEQF
>TRBJ1-2|TRBV6-1|.
ALGVYGYT
>TRBJ2-1|TRBV7-9|.
ASSLLDEGAYNEQF
>TRBJ2-7|TRBV6-1|TRBD1
ASSRDSVSYEQY
>TRBJ2-7|TRBV5-6|.
ASSRGAGASYEQY
>TRBJ2-3|TRBV11-3|.
ASSSTGTDTQY
>TRBJ1-1|TRBV25-1|.
ASTGPNVEAF
>TRBJ2-5|TRBV6-5|TRBD1
ASSFFKTGGLETQY
>TRBJ2-3|TRBV9|.
ASSGPGDTQY
>TRBJ2-6|TRBV4-2|.
ASSQVADSGANVLT
>TRBJ1-1|TRBV19|.
ASVWGGLSTEAF
>TRBJ1-4|TRBV6-5|.
ASSYWQEPEKLF
>TRBJ1-4|TRBV5-1|.
ANRRGVREKLF
>TRBJ2-7|TRBV27|TRBD2
ASSWTSGRNEQY
>TRBJ2-7|TRBV6-5|.
ASSYSRQGGVEQY
>TRBJ2-1|TRBV5-1|TRBD1
ASSRGQGGNEQF
>TRBJ2-5|TRBV10-1|TRBD1
ASSRGFKETQY
>TRBJ2-3|TRBV6-4|.
ASSDSRGGTQY
>TRBJ2-1|TRBV5-4|TRBD2
ASSFSSGRANEQF
>TRBJ2-7|TRBV7-8|.
ASSLGNRQTSYEQY
>TRBJ2-2|TRBV7-2|.
ASSSYTGELF
>TRBJ2-7|TRBV9|TRBD2
ASSEGLGEVYEQY
>TRBJ2-7|TRBV19|.
ASSPRGSRDEQY
>TRBJ1-1|TRBV29-1|.
SADLANTEAF
>TRBJ2-7|TRBV5-4|.
ASSTGHRYEQY
>TRBJ1-5|TRBV2|.
ASSELALRGFSNQPQH
>TRBJ2-7|TRBV6-1|.
ASSDPGRYEQY
>TRBJ2-1|TRBV2|.
ASSESLGYNEQF
>TRBJ2-2|TRBV4-1|.
ASSQSSGNTGELF
>TRBJ2-7|TRBV4-1|TRBD2
ASSQDHGRTSATYEQY
>TRBJ1-4|TRBV13|TRBD1
ASSLGGGFSEKLF
>TRBJ1-1|TRBV9|.
ASAQGMNTEAF
>TRBJ2-1|TRBV9|TRBD2
ASSDLAGGYNEQF
>TRBJ1-2|TRBV28|TRBD1
ASGTGRNYGYT
>TRBJ1-2|TRBV6-1|TRBD1
ASVGQNIYGYT
>TRBJ2-6|TRBV28|.
ASSIHRAGANVLT
>TRBJ2-3|TRBV4-1|.
ASSNSFTDTQY
>TRBJ1-2|TRBV2|.
ASSEGTGVDGYT
>TRBJ2-1|TRBV10-3|TRBD1
AITKTGGSYNEQF
>TRBJ2-5|TRBV5-8|.
ASSFIAVVETQY
>TRBJ2-6|TRBV5-4|TRBD1
ASSLLTGGSGANVLT